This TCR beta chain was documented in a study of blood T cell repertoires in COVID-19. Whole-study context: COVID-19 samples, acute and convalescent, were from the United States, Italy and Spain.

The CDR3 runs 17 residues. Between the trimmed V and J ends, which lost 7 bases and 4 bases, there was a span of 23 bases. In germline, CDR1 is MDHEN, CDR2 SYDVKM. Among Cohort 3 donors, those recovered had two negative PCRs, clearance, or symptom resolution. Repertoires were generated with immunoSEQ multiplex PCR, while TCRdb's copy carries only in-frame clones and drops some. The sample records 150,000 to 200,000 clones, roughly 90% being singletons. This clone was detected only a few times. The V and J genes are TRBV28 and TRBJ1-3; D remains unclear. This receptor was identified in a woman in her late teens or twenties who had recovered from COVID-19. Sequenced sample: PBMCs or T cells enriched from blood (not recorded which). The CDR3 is CASTTYGGLGGGNTIYF. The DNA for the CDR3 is TGTGCCAGCACCACTTACGGAGGCTTAGGAGGCGGAAACACCATATATTTT.